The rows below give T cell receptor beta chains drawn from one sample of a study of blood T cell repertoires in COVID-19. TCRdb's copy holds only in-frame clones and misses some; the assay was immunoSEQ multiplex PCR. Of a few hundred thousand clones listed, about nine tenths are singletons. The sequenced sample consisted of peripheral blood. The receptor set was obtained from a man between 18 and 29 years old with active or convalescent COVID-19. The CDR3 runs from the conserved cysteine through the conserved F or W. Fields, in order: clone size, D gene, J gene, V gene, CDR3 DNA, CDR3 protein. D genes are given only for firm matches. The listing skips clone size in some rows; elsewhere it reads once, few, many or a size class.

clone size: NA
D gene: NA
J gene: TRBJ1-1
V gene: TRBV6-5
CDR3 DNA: TGTGCCAGCAGCCAGGGGCCTGAAGCTTTCTTT
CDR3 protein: CASSQGPEAFF

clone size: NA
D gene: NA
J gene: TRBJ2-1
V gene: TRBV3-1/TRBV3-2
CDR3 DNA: TGTGCCAGCAGCCAACCCACTGGGAGGAATGAGCAGTTCTTC
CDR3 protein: CASSQPTGRNEQFF

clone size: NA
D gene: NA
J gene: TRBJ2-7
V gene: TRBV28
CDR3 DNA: TGTGCCAGCAGTTTAAACGGGATTACCTCCTACGAGCAGTACTTC
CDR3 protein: CASSLNGITSYEQYF

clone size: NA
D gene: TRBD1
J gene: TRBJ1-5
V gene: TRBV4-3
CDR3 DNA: TGCGCCAGCAGCCAAGATACATGGCAGGGGGGCGTTCAGCCCCAGCATTTT
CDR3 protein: CASSQDTWQGGVQPQHF

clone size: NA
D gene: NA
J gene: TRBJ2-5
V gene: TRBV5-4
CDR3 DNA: TGTGCCAGCAGCCCAGGGGTTTTCCAAGAGACCCAGTACTTC
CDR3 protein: CASSPGVFQETQYF

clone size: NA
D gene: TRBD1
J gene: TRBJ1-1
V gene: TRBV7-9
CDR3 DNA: TGTGCCAGCAGGGACGGAGGGGGCTTCACTGAAGCTTTCTTT
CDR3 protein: CASRDGGGFTEAFF

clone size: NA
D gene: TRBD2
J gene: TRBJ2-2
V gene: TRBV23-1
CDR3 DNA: TGCGCCAGCAGTCCCTATACCGCTAGCGGGGAGAACACCGGGGAGCTGTTTTTT
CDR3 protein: CASSPYTASGENTGELFF

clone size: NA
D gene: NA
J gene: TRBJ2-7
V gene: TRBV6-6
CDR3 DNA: TGTGCCAGCAGCCGCACCCGGGCGAGGGTCTCCTACGAGCAGTACTTC
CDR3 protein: CASSRTRARVSYEQYF

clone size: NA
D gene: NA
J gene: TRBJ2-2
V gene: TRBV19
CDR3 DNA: TGTGCCAGTAACCGGGGTCGGGGCACCGGGGAGCTGTTTTTT
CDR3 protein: CASNRGRGTGELFF

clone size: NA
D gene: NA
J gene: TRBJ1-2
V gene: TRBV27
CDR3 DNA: TGTGCCACAGGGGCAGGGAGTTACTACACCTTC
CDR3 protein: CATGAGSYYTF

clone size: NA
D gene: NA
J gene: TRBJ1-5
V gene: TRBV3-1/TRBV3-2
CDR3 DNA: TGTGCCAGCAGCCAGCGGCAGATTCCCAATCAGCCCCAGCATTTT
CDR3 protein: CASSQRQIPNQPQHF

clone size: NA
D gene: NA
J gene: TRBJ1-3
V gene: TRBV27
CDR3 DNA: TGTGCCAGCAGTCCCGGGTCCTCTGGAAACACCATATATTTT
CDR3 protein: CASSPGSSGNTIYF

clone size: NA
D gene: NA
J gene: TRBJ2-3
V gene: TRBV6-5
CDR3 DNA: TGTGCCAGCAGGAGGACTCTCACAGATACGCAGTATTTT
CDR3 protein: CASRRTLTDTQYF

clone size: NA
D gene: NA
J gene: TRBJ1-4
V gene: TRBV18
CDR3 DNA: TGTGCCAGCTCACCACCCGGTTGGGCCTCTGAAAAACTGTTTTTT
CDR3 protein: CASSPPGWASEKLFF

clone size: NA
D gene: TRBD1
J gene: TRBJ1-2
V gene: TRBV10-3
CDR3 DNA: TGTGCCATCAGTGAGTCTTTAACAGGGGATGGCTACACCTTC
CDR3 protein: CAISESLTGDGYTF

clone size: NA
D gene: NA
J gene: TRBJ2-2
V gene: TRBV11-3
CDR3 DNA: TGTGCCAGCAGGGACAGCACCGGGGAGCTGTTTTTT
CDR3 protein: CASRDSTGELFF

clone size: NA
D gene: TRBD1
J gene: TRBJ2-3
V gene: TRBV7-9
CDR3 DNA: TGTGCCAGCAGCCTCAGACAGGGGGCTACAGATACGCAGTATTTT
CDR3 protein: CASSLRQGATDTQYF

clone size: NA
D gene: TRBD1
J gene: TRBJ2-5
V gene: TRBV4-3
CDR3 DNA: TGCGCCAGCAGCCAAGACTACCCCGGGACAGGGAGCGAGACCCAGTACTTC
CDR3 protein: CASSQDYPGTGSETQYF

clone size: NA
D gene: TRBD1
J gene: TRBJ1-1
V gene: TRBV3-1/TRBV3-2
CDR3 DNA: TGTGCCAGCAGGGAACAGGGGGCCACTGAAGCTTTCTTT
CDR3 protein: CASREQGATEAFF

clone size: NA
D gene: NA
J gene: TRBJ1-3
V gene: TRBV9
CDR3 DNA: TGTGCCAGCAGCGTTAGTGGAAACACCATATATTTT
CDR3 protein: CASSVSGNTIYF

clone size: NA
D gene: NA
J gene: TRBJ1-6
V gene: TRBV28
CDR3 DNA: TGTGCCAGCAGTACACCCGGGATCCAGAATTCACCCCTCCACTTT
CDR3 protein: CASSTPGIQNSPLHF

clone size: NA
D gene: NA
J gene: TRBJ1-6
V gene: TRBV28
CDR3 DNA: TGTGCCAGCAGTTCCCCACAGGGTTATAATTCACCCCTCCACTTT
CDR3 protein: CASSSPQGYNSPLHF

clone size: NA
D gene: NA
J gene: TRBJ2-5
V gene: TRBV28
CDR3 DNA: TGTGCCAGCAGTTTTTACGAGGAGACCCAGTACTTC
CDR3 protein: CASSFYEETQYF

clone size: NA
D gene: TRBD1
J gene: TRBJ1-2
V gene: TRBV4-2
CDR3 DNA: TGTGCCAGCAGCTCGGACAGGGAGATCTTTGGCTACACCTTC
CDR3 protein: CASSSDREIFGYTF

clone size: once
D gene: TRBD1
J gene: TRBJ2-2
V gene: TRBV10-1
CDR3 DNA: TGCGCCAGCAGTGGGGGGACAGGGGGAACCGGGGAGCTGTTTTTT
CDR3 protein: CASSGGTGGTGELFF

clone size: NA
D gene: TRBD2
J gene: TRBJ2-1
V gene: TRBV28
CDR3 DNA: TGTGCCAGCAGTAGACGACTAGCACCCAGGTGGGGTGAGCAGTTCTTC
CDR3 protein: CASSRRLAPRWGEQFF

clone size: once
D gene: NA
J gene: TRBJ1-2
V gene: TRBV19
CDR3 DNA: TGTGCCAGTGGGGAGGATGGCTACACCTTC
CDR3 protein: CASGEDGYTF

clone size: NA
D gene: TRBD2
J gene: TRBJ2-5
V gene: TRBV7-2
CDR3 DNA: TGTGCCAGCAGCCCCGGGACTAGCTATCGGGAGACCCAGTACTTC
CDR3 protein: CASSPGTSYRETQYF

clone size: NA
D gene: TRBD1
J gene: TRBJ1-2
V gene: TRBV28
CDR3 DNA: TGTGCCAGCAGTCCGACAGGGTCTAACTATGGCTACACCTTC
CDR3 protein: CASSPTGSNYGYTF

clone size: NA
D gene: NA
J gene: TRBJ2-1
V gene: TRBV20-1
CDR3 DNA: TGCAGGGCTCAGGGATTTGAGCAGTTCTTC
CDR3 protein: CRAQGFEQFF

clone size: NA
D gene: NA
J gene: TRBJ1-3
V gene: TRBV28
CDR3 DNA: TGTGCCAGCAGTCCACCAACTGGCTCTGGAAACACCATATATTTT
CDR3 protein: CASSPPTGSGNTIYF

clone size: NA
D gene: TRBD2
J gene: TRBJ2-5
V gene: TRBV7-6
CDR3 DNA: TGTGCCAGCAGCTTAGGGACTAGCGGGAGTGGTGAGACCCAGTACTTC
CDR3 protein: CASSLGTSGSGETQYF

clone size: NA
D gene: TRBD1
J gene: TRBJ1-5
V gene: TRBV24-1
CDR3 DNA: TGTGCCACCAGTGATCGGAGGACAGGGACGACTATGATTAGCAATCAGCCCCAGCATTTT
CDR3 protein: CATSDRRTGTTMISNQPQHF

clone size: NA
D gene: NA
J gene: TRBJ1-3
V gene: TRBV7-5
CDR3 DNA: TGTGCCAGAAGGTTTCAGGGGGGAGCTGGAAACACCATATATTTT
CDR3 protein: CARRFQGGAGNTIYF

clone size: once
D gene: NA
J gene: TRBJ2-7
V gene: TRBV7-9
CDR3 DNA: TGTGCCAGCAGCTTATCAGAATTCTACGAGCAGTACTTC
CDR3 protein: CASSLSEFYEQYF

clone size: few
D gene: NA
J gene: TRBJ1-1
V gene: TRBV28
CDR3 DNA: TGTGCCAGCATAAGTCGGTACACTGAAGCTTTCTTT
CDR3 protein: CASISRYTEAFF

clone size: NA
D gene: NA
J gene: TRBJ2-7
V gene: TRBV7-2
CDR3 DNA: TGTGCCAGCAGCCCCGAGAGTGCAGGGCCAGCCGGGCAGTACTTC
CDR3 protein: CASSPESAGPAGQYF

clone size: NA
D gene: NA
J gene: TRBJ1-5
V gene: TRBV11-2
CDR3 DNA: TGTGCCAGCAGCGAGGGCAGGGGCCCATATCAGCCCCAGCATTTT
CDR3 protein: CASSEGRGPYQPQHF

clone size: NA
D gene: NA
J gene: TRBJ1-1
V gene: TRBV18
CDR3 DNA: TGTGCCAGCTCACCACCACAGACTGAAGCTTTCTTT
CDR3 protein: CASSPPQTEAFF

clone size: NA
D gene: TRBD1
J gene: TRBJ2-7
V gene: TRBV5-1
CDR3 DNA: TGCGCCAGCAGCGAGTGGGACAGTGGCTATTACGAGCAGTACTTC
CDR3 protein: CASSEWDSGYYEQYF

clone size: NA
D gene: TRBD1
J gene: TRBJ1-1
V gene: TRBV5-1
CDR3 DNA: TGCGCCAGCAGCGAGGGGACAGGGGGCATGAACACTGAAGCTTTCTTT
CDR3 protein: CASSEGTGGMNTEAFF

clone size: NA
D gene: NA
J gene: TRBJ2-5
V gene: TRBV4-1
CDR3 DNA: TGCGCCAGCAGTAAGCGGGTGAGGGAGACCCAGTACTTC
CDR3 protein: CASSKRVRETQYF

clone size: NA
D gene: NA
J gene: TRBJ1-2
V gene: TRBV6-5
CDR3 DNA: TGTGCCAGCAGTTACTCGATGGCCAGGAAGAACTATGGCTACACCTTC
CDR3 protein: CASSYSMARKNYGYTF

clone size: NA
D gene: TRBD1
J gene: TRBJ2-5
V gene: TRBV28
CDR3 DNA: TGTGCCAGCAGCCCTGACAGGGGAGGGACCCAGTACTTC
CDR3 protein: CASSPDRGGTQYF

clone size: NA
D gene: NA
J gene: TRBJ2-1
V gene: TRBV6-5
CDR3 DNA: TGTGCCAGCAGCTTATACAACTCCTACAATGAGCAGTTCTTC
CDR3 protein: CASSLYNSYNEQFF